This T cell receptor beta chain was identified in a study of T cells in tumors after PD-1 blockade. Study context: During anti-PD-1 treatment, some patients continued daily vismodegib 150 mg.

The protocol was immunoSEQ multiplex PCR, while the TCRdb copy is restricted to in-frame clones and leaves out a portion. Of around 50,000 clones in the sample, 75% to 80% were seen once. The source is a human donor with basal cell carcinoma. Here the sequenced sample was PBMCs, taken before anti-PD-1 treatment.

DNA of the CDR3: TGTGCCAGCAGTTTACCGGGCCGGGGGGGGGCGCCTAACTATGGCTACACCTTC. Translating it yields CASSLPGRGGAPNYGYTF. The chain has TRBV27 and TRBJ1-2; maybe TRBD1 (6 bases). The germline V gene has CDR1 MNHEY and CDR2 SMNVEV (reference sequence). The germline V and J ends were trimmed by 2 bases and 0 bases, with 19 bases remaining between them. This CDR3 is built from 18 residues.